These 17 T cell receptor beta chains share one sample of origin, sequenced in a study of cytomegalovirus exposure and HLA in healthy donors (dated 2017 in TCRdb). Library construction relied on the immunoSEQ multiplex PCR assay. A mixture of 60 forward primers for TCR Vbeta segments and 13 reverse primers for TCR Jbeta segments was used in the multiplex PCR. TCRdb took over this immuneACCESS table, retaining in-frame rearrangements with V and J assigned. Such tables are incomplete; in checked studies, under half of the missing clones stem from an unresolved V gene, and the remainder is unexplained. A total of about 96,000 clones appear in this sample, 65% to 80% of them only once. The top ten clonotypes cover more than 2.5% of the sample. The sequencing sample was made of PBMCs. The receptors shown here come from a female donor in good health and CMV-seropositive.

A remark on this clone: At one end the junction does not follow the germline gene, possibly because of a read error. This CDR3 reads CASSLVAASYEQYF. Here the CDR3 DNA reads TGTGCCAGCAGTTTAGTGGCTGCCTCCTACGAGCAGTACTTC. The chain carries TRBV7-8 and TRBJ2-7; D unresolved. The CDR3 consists of 14 residues. The germline V gene has CDR1 SGHVS and CDR2 FQNEAQ.

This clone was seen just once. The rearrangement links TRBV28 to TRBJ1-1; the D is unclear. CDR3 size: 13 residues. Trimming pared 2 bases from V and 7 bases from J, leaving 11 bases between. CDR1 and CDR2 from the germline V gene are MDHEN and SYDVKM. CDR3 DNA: TGTGCCAGCAGTTTAATCGTCCGGTTTGAAGCTTTCTTT. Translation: CASSLIVRFEAFF.

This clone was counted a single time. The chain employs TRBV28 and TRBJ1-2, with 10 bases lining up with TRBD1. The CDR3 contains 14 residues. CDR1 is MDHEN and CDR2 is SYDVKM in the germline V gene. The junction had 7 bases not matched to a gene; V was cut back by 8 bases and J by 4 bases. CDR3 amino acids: CASGRDRGVYGYTF. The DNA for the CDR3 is TGTGCCAGCGGCCGGGACAGGGGCGTCTATGGCTACACCTTC.

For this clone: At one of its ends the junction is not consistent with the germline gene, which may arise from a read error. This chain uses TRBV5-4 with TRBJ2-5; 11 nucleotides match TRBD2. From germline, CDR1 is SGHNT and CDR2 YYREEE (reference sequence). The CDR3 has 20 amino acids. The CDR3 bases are TGTGCCAACAGCTTGGTTTGGCCTAGCGGGGGGCTCCTGCCCCAAGAGACCCAGTACTTC. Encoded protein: CANSLVWPSGGLLPQETQYF.

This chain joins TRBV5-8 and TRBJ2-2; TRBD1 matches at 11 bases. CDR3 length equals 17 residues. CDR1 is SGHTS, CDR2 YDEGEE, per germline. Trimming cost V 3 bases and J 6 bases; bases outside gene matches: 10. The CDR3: CASSSSPDRGHSGELFF. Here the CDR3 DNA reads TGTGCCAGCAGCTCCTCTCCGGACAGGGGGCACTCCGGGGAGCTGTTTTTT.

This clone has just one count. The CDR3 protein is CASSQDWRAAETQYF. The CDR3 DNA reads as TGCGCCAGCAGCCAAGATTGGCGGGCGGCGGAGACCCAGTACTTC. The J gene is TRBJ2-5, the V gene TRBV4-3; weak D call: TRBD2 (5 bases). Germline assignment: CDR1 LGHNA and CDR2 YSLEER. The CDR3 totals 15 residues. The V and J ends lost 0 bases and 5 bases respectively, with 13 bases between them.

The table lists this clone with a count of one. CDR3 nucleotides: TGCGCCAGCAGCCCTAGGGGCAGAGAGACCCAGTACTTC. Residues: CASSPRGRETQYF. The chain carries TRBV5-1 and TRBJ2-5, with D perhaps matching TRBD1 (5 bases). Germline V gene data show CDR1 as SGHRS and CDR2 as YFSETQ. The CDR3 consists of 13 residues. The germline V and J ends were trimmed by 4 bases and 4 bases, with 11 bases remaining between them.

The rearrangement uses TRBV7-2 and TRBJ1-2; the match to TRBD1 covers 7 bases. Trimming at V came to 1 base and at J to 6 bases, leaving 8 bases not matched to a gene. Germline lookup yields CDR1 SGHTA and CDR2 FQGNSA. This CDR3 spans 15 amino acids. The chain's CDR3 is CASSLEGTAINGYTF. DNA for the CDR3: TGTGCCAGCAGCTTAGAGGGGACAGCCATTAATGGCTACACCTTC.

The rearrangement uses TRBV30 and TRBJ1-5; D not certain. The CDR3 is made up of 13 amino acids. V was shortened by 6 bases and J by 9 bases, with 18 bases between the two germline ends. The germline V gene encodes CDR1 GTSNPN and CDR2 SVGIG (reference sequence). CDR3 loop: CACSGAGKRPQHF. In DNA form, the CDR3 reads TGTGCCTGCTCCGGAGCGGGTAAGAGGCCCCAGCATTTT.

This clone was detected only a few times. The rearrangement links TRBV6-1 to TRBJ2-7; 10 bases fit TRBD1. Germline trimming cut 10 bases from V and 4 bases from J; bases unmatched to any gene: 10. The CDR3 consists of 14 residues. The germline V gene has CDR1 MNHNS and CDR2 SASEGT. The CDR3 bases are TGTGCCACCTACAGACAGGGGGCGCTTTACGAGCAGTACTTC. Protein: CATYRQGALYEQYF.

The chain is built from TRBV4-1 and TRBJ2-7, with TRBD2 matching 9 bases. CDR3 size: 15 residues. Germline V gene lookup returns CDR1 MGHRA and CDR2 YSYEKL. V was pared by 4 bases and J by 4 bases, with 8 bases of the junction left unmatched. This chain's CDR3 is CASSPSGSGSYEQYF. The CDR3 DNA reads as TGCGCCAGCAGCCCTTCGGGTAGCGGGAGTTACGAGCAGTACTTC.

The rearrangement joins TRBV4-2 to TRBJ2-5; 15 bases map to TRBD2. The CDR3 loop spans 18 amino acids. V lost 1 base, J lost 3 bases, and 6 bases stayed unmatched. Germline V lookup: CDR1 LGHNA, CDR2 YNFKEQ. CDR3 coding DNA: TGTGCCAGCAGCCAAGTGGGACTAGCGGGAGGAAGAAAAGAGACCCAGTACTTC. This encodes CASSQVGLAGGRKETQYF.

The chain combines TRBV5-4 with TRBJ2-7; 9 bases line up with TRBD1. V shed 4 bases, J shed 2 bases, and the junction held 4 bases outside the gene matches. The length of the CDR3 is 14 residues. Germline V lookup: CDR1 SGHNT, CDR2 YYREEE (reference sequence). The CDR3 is CASSPTGGAYEQYF. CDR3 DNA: TGTGCCAGCAGCCCGACAGGGGGGGCCTACGAGCAGTACTTC.

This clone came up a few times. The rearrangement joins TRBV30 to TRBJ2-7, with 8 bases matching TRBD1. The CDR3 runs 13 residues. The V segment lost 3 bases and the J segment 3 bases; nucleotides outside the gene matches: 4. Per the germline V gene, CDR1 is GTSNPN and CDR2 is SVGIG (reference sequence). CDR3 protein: CAWSPDRGYEQYF. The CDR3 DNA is TGTGCCTGGAGCCCAGACAGGGGCTACGAGCAGTACTTC.

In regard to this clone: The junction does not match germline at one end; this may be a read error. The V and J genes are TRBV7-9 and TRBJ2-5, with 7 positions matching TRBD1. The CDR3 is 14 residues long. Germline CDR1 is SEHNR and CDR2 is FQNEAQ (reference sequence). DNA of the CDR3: TGTTCCAGCAGCTTTACAGGGGAAGGAGAGACCCAGTACTTC. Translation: CSSSFTGEGETQYF.

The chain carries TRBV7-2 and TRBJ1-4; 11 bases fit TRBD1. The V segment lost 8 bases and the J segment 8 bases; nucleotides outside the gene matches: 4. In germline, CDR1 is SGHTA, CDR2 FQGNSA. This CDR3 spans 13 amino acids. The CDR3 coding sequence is TGTGCCAGCGCCGGGACAGGGGGGGAAAAACTGTTTTTT. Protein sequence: CASAGTGGEKLFF. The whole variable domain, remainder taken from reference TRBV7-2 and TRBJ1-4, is GAGVSQSPSNKVTEKGKDVELRCDPISGHTALYWYRQSLGQGLEFLIYFQGNSAPDKSGLPSDRFSAERTGGSVSTLTIQRTQQEDSAVYLCASAGTGGEKLFFGSGTQLSVL.

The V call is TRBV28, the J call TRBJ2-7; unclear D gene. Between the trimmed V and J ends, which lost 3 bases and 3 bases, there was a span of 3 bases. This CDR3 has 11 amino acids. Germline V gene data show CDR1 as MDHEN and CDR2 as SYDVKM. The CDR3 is CASSFNYEQYF. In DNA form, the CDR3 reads TGTGCCAGCAGTTTCAACTACGAGCAGTACTTC.